Each of the 26 T cell receptor beta chains below was sequenced from the same sample in a study of T cells in Graves' hyperthyroidism and ophthalmopathy. There were TCR beta CDR3 regions amplified from RNA transcripts. RT-PCR in the first round (using the HTBI primer set) targeted the TCR CDR3. Each CDR3 protein is one row after TCRdb ran MiXCR on the multiplex PCR reads. The data hold some 400,000 distinct CDR3 sequences, with about 15% observed a single time. What was sequenced was blood. The receptors come from a woman aged 55-69 years with Graves' hyperthyroidism.

This clonotype was observed at least ten times. The V call is TRBV18, the J call TRBJ1-2; D gene ambiguous. This CDR3 is 14 amino acids long. Trimming pared 4 bases from V and 4 bases from J, leaving 13 bases between. Per the germline V gene, CDR1 is KGHSH and CDR2 is LQKENI. The CDR3 loop reads CASSRRTDSYGYTF. CDR3 DNA sequence: TGTGCCAGCTCACGTCGGACGGATTCCTATGGCTACACCTTC. The whole variable domain, filled in from reference TRBV18 and TRBJ1-2, reads NAGVMQNPRHLVRRRGQEARLRCSPMKGHSHVYWYRQLPEEGLKFMVYLQKENIIDESGMPKERFSAEFPKEGPSILRIQQVVRGDSAAYFCASSRRTDSYGYTFGSGTRLTVV.

This clonotype was recorded once. The rearrangement joins TRBV12-5 to TRBJ2-5; possible D gene TRBD1, 6 bases. Trimming removed 4 bases from V and 0 bases from J, with 9 bases in between. From germline, CDR1 is LGHNT and CDR2 FRNRAP. This CDR3 is built from 14 residues. In DNA form, the CDR3 reads TGTGCTAGTGGTTCAACAGGGTACCAAGAGACCCAGTACTTC. Its translation is CASGSTGYQETQYF.

This chain uses TRBV12-3 or TRBV12-4 with TRBJ1-2; D is undetermined. Trimming shortened V by 8 bases and J by 4 bases, and 20 bases separated the two germline ends. This CDR3 is built from 15 residues. The CDR3 DNA is TGTGCCAGCTCACCCTTTAAGGAAGGGTCCTATGGCTACACCTTC. It translates to CASSPFKEGSYGYTF.

The J gene is TRBJ2-7, the V gene TRBV10-2; no clear D gene. CDR3 length: 10 amino acids. CDR1 is WSHSY and CDR2 is SAAADI in the germline V gene. Between the trimmed V and J ends, which lost 8 bases and 7 bases, there was a span of 9 bases. CDR3 sequence reads: CASLHGEQYF. DNA for the CDR3: TGCGCCAGCTTACACGGGGAGCAGTACTTC.

The chain carries TRBV10-3 and TRBJ2-1; TRBD2 agrees at 11 bases. The trim removed 7 bases at V and 8 bases at J, leaving 7 bases unmatched. This CDR3 is 14 amino acids long. Looked up from germline, CDR1 is ENHRY and CDR2 is SYGVKD. CDR3 sequence reads: CAITPLAGVHEQFF. Written as DNA, the CDR3 is TGTGCCATCACCCCACTAGCGGGAGTCCATGAGCAGTTCTTC.

This clonotype was counted ten times or more. The J gene is TRBJ1-5, the V gene TRBV20-1; no definite D call. This CDR3 is 15 amino acids long. Per germline, CDR1 DFQATT and CDR2 SNEGSKA (reference sequence). V lost 0 bases to trimming and J lost 7 bases, with 16 bases between them. This CDR3 is CSARDSGAENQPQHF. The CDR3 nucleotides read TGCAGTGCTAGAGATAGTGGCGCAGAGAACCAGCCCCAGCATTTT.

The chain links TRBV12-3 or TRBV12-4 to TRBJ2-7, with TRBD2 as a possible D gene (6 bases). The CDR3 covers 14 residues. V lost 7 bases to trimming and J lost 2 bases, with 15 bases between them. The CDR3 loop reads CASNLSGETYEQYF. The CDR3 DNA follows: TGTGCCAGCAATCTTAGCGGAGAGACCTACGAGCAGTACTTC.

A single count supports this clonotype. In DNA form, the CDR3 reads TGTGCCAGCTCAAGTCCGGGACTAGCGGTCCAAGAGACCCAGTACTTC. Its translation is CASSSPGLAVQETQYF. The chain combines TRBV18 with TRBJ2-5; the match to TRBD2 covers 11 bases. The CDR3 has 16 residues. Germline V gene data show CDR1 as KGHSH and CDR2 as LQKENI. The trim removed 5 bases at V and 1 base at J, leaving 6 bases unmatched.

Worth noting for this clonotype: This may arise from a read error, as a much more abundant clone is one base away. The chain combines TRBV11-2 with TRBJ2-7; 9 bases are shared with TRBD1. The CDR3 contains 16 residues. Germline V gene data show CDR1 as SGHAT and CDR2 as FQNNGV. Trimming removed 5 bases from V and 3 bases from J; junction bases left unmatched: 11. In nucleotides, the CDR3 is TGTGCCAGCAGCAGAGATCCACCGGGACAGGGCTACGAGCAGTACTTC. The encoded protein is CASSRDPPGQGYEQYF.

This clonotype was counted ten times or more. This sequence joins TRBV11-2 and TRBJ2-3, with TRBD1 identical over 8 bases. The CDR3 sequence is 15 residues long. Germline assignment: CDR1 SGHAT and CDR2 FQNNGV. J was trimmed by 3 bases and V by 1 base; bases with no gene match: 3. CDR3 bases: TGTGCCAGCAGCTTAGGGACAGGGATGACAGATACGCAGTATTTT. As protein: CASSLGTGMTDTQYF. Full variable domain (outside the CDR3, taken from reference TRBV11-2 and TRBJ2-3): EAGVAQSPRYKIIEKRQSVAFWCNPISGHATLYWYQQILGQGPKLLIQFQNNGVVDDSQLPKDRFSAERLKGVDSTLKIQPAKLEDSAVYLCASSLGTGMTDTQYFGPGTRLTVL.

This clonotype was recorded many times. This chain links TRBV7-2 with TRBJ2-1; 7 nucleotides line up with TRBD2. The CDR3 totals 15 residues. V trimming: 5 bases; J trimming: 2 bases; junction bases outside the gene matches: 6. Germline V gene sequence: CDR1 SGHTA, CDR2 FQGNSA. The chain's CDR3 is CASSPTGGTYNEQFF. DNA of the CDR3: TGTGCCAGCAGCCCGACGGGAGGAACCTACAATGAGCAGTTCTTC.

This clonotype was seen at least ten times. The chain links TRBV12-3 or TRBV12-4 to TRBJ1-5; tentative D call: TRBD1 (5 bases). This CDR3 is 15 amino acids long. V dropped 3 bases and J dropped 3 bases, with 12 bases sitting between them. This chain's CDR3 is CASSFADRTNQPQHF. In nucleotides, the CDR3 is TGTGCCAGCAGTTTTGCCGACAGAACCAATCAGCCCCAGCATTTT.

This clonotype was observed a handful of times. The chain is built from TRBV5-5 and TRBJ2-3; D is unresolved. CDR3 length: 16 amino acids. Germline loops: CDR1 SGHKS, CDR2 YYEKEE (reference sequence). Trimming pared 0 bases from V and 0 bases from J, leaving 11 bases between. The CDR3 sequence is CASSLVARTSTDTQYF. The CDR3 DNA sequence: TGTGCCAGCAGCTTGGTAGCTAGAACCAGCACAGATACGCAGTATTTT.

This clonotype was observed a few times. V is TRBV7-2 and J is TRBJ1-5; maybe TRBD1 (5 bases). Germline V gives CDR1 SGHTA, CDR2 FQGNSA. The CDR3 contains 15 residues. V gave up 6 bases and J gave up 1 base, with 13 bases separating them. The CDR3, as DNA: TGTGCCAGCAGTCGTCAGGGTGGGAGCAATCAGCCCCAGCATTTT. It codes for CASSRQGGSNQPQHF.

This clonotype was counted at least ten times. The J gene is TRBJ1-2, the V gene TRBV5-1; TRBD1 matches 10 bases. The germline CDR1 and CDR2 sequences are SGHRS and YFSETQ. Trimming took 4 bases from V and 8 from J; bases not matched to a gene: 5. This CDR3 is 13 amino acids long. The CDR3 protein is CASSGGTGDGYTF. CDR3 sequence (DNA): TGCGCCAGCAGCGGGGGGACAGGGGACGGCTACACCTTC.

The table lists this clonotype with many counts. V and J are TRBV18 and TRBJ1-1; 8 bases map to TRBD1. Germline CDR1 KGHSH, CDR2 LQKENI. This CDR3 is 15 amino acids long. Trimming cost V 3 bases and J 3 bases; bases outside gene matches: 6. The CDR3 DNA reads TGTGCCAGCTCACCCTGGACAGGGCGCGACACTGAAGCTTTCTTT. It specifies CASSPWTGRDTEAFF. Together with reference TRBV18 and TRBJ1-1, the CDR3 gives the full variable domain: NAGVMQNPRHLVRRRGQEARLRCSPMKGHSHVYWYRQLPEEGLKFMVYLQKENIIDESGMPKERFSAEFPKEGPSILRIQQVVRGDSAAYFCASSPWTGRDTEAFFGQGTRLTVV.

The rearrangement uses TRBV27 and TRBJ1-2, with D hard to call. V gave up 0 bases and J gave up 3 bases, with 17 bases separating them. Germline V gene lookup returns CDR1 MNHEY and CDR2 SMNVEV (reference sequence). The length of the CDR3 is 17 residues. As DNA, the CDR3 is TGTGCCAGCAGTTTATCAGACCATGGAGGGATTCACTATGGCTACACCTTC. It encodes CASSLSDHGGIHYGYTF.

This clonotype was seen repeatedly, ten times or more. The chain carries TRBV6-1 and TRBJ1-1; possibly TRBD1 for D (5 bases). The V gene's germline CDR1 is MNHNS and CDR2 SASEGT. V was clipped by 8 bases and J by 1 base, with 11 bases between them. The CDR3 sequence is 13 residues long. CDR3 in amino acids: CASGGVTNTEAFF. For the CDR3, the DNA is TGTGCCAGCGGAGGGGTCACGAACACTGAAGCTTTCTTT.

This clonotype has a handful of counts. The V call is TRBV4-1, the J call TRBJ1-1; D is ambiguous. V was clipped by 2 bases and J by 1 base, with 8 bases between them. The CDR3 consists of 14 residues. CDR1 is MGHRA and CDR2 is YSYEKL in the germline V gene. For the CDR3, the DNA is TGCGCCAGCAGCCAAATCTTAGCGAACACTGAAGCTTTCTTT. It translates to CASSQILANTEAFF.

This clonotype was picked up many times. The chain recombines TRBV27 with TRBJ2-1; tentatively, D is TRBD1 (6 bases). Germline loops: CDR1 MNHEY, CDR2 SMNVEV (reference sequence). V lost 4 bases to trimming and J lost 5 bases, with 12 bases between them. The CDR3 is 14 amino acids. The CDR3 DNA follows: TGTGCCAGCAGTTCCCGGGACACCCACAATGAGCAGTTCTTC. Translating it yields CASSSRDTHNEQFF.

This clonotype was recorded a few times. The genes are TRBV30 and TRBJ1-5; maybe TRBD1 (6 bases). The germline V gene has CDR1 GTSNPN and CDR2 SVGIG (reference sequence). CDR3 size: 14 residues. Trimming took off 3 bases at V and 5 bases at J, with 14 bases between the two ends. CDR3 sequence (DNA): TGTGCCTGGAGCCAAGGGGGGGTGGATCAGCCCCAGCATTTT. Translating gives CAWSQGGVDQPQHF.

This clonotype was seen at least ten times. This chain connects TRBV6-5 to TRBJ1-6; D is unclear. V was clipped by 1 base and J by 0 bases, with 10 bases between them. CDR3 length equals 17 residues. Germline loops: CDR1 MNHEY, CDR2 SVGAGI. The chain's CDR3 is CASSYLGLSSYNSPLHF. CDR3 DNA sequence: TGTGCCAGCAGTTACTTGGGGTTGAGCTCCTATAATTCACCCCTCCACTTT.

This clonotype has at least ten counts. This chain links TRBV7-3 with TRBJ2-5; D not resolved. The ends were cut back, 2 bases at V and 5 bases at J, with 6 bases in the middle. Germline-derived CDR1 and CDR2 are SGHTA and FQGTGA. This CDR3 spans 12 amino acids. CDR3 protein: CASSLDTETQYF. The CDR3 DNA follows: TGTGCCAGCAGCTTAGACACGGAGACCCAGTACTTC.

Ten or more counts support this clonotype. This chain uses TRBV7-9 with TRBJ1-1; D is uncertain. Germline lookup yields CDR1 SEHNR and CDR2 FQNEAQ (reference sequence). The CDR3 extends over 14 amino acids. V was trimmed by 2 bases and J by 1 base, leaving 8 bases between them. The CDR3 nucleotides are TGTGCCAGCAGCTTAATTGGAGGGAACACTGAAGCTTTCTTT. It encodes CASSLIGGNTEAFF.

This clonotype was seen repeatedly, ten times or more. The rearrangement joins TRBV30 to TRBJ2-2; unclear D gene. The CDR3 spans 12 residues. Trimming took off 1 base at V and 5 bases at J, with 5 bases between the two ends. Germline loops: CDR1 GTSNPN, CDR2 SVGIG (reference sequence). CDR3 loop: CAWSGGTGELFF. DNA of the CDR3: TGTGCCTGGAGTGGGGGTACCGGGGAGCTGTTTTTT.

CDR3 amino acids: CASSEGGDRATGELFF. The CDR3 DNA sequence: TGTGCCAGCAGTGAAGGTGGAGACAGGGCCACCGGGGAGCTGTTTTTT. V gene TRBV12-3 or TRBV12-4 combines with J gene TRBJ2-2; TRBD1 agrees at 7 bases. The CDR3 spans 16 residues. V was pared by 5 bases and J by 4 bases, with 10 bases of the junction left unmatched.